The present T cell receptor (beta chain) was sequenced within a study of human T cells and chemical hapten exposure. The CDR3 has 15 amino acids. Trimming took off 5 bases at V and 0 bases at J, with 8 bases between the two ends. The germline V gene has CDR1 MDHEN and CDR2 SYDVKM. Individual cDNA molecules in this library carried unique molecular identifiers. TCRdb reprocessed the RACE reads via MiXCR and lists one record per CDR3 protein. Among 65,000 to 95,000 distinct CDR3 sequences listed, approximately 8.6% were seen once. Time point: healthy volunteer bleed at 6 weeks. Total RNA was isolated from whole blood that had not been fractionated.

The chain employs TRBV28 and TRBJ2-6; no clear D. Sequencing used whole blood. The clonotype comes from a female donor in good health. Some clones in this sample may be carry-over from other donors' samples. CDR3 DNA sequence: TGTGCCAGCAGTCAATTGGGCTCTGGGGCCAACGTCCTGACTTTC. Protein: CASSQLGSGANVLTF.